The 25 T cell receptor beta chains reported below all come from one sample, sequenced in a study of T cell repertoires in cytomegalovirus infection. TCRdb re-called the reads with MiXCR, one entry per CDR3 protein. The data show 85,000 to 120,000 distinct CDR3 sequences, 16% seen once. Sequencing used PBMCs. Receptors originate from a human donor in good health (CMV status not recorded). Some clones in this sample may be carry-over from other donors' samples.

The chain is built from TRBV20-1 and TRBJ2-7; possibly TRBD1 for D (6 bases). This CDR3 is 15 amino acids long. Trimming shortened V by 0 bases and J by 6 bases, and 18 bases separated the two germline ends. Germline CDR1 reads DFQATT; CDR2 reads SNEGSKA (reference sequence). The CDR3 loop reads CSAREAATGSGEQYF. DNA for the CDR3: TGCAGTGCTAGAGAGGCCGCTACAGGGTCTGGCGAGCAGTACTTC.

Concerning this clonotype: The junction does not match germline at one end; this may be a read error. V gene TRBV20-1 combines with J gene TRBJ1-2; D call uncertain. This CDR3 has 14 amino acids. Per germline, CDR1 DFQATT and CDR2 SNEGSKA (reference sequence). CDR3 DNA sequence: TGCAGTCCTCCGCCTCCGGTTTTGGACTATGGCCACACCTTC. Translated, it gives CSPPPPVLDYGHTF.

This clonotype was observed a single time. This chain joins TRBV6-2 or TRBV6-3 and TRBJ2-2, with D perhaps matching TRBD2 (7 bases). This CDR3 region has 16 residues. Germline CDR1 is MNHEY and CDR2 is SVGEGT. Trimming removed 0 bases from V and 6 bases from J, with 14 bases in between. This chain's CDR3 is CASSYSRGQGAGELFF. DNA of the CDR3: TGTGCCAGCAGTTACTCGCGGGGGCAAGGAGCCGGGGAGCTGTTTTTT.

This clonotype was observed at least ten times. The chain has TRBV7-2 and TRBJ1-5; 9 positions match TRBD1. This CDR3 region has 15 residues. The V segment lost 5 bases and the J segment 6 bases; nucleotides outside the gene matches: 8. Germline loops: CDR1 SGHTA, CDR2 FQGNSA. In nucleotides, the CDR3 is TGTGCCAGCAGCCTTACAGGGGGCTCGGGTCAGCCCCAGCATTTT. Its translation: CASSLTGGSGQPQHF.

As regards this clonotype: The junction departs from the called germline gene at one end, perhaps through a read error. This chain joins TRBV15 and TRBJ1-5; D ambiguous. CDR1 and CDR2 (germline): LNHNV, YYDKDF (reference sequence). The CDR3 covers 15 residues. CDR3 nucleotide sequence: TGTGTCACCAGCAGAGAGGGCAGCTACAATCAGCCCCAGCATTTT. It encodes CVTSREGSYNQPQHF. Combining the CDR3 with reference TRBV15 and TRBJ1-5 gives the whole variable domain DAMVIQNPRYQVTQFGKPVTLSCSQTLNHNVMYWYQQKSSQAPKLLFHYYDKDFNNEADTPDNFQSRRPNTSFCFLDIRSPGLGDTAMYLCVTSREGSYNQPQHFGDGTRLSIL.

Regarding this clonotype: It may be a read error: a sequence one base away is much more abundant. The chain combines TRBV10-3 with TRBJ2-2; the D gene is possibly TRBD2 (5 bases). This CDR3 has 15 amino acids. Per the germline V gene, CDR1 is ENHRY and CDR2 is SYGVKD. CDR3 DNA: TGTGCCATCAGTGAGTCGGGTGGCGACACCGGGGAGCTGATTTTT. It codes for CAISESGGDTGELIF.

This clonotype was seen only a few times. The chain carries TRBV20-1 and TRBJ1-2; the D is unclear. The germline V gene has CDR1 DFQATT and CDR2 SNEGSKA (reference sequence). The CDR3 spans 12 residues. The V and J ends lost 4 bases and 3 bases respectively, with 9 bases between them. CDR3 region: CSAIAADYGYTF. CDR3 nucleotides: TGCAGTGCTATAGCGGCAGACTATGGCTACACCTTC.

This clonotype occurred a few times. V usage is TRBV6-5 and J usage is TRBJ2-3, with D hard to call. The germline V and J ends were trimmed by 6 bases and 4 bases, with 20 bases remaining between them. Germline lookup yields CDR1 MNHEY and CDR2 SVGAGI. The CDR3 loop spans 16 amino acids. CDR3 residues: CASSRPGHSLADTQYF. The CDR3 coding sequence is TGTGCCAGCAGCCGACCCGGCCACAGCCTGGCAGATACGCAGTATTTT.

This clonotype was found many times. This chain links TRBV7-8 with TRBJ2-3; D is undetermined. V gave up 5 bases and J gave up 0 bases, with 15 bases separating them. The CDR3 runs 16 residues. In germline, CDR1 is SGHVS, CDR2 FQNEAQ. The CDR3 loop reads CASSLALGPSTDTQYF. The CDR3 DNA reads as TGTGCCAGCAGCCTTGCTTTGGGCCCGAGCACAGATACGCAGTATTTT.

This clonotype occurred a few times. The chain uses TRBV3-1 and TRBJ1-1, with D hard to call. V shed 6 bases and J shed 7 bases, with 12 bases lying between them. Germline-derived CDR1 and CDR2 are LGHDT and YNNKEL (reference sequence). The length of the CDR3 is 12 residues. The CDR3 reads CASSHGYLEAFF. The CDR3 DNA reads TGTGCCAGCAGTCACGGATACCTTGAAGCTTTCTTT.

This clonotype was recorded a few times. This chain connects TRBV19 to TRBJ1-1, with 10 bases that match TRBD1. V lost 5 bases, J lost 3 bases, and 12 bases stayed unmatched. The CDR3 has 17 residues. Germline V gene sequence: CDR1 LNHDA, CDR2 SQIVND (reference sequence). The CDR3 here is CASSPWDRGVLDTEAFF. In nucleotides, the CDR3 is TGTGCCAGTAGTCCGTGGGACAGGGGAGTGTTGGACACTGAAGCTTTCTTT. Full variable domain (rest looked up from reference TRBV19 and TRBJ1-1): DGGITQSPKYLFRKEGQNVTLSCEQNLNHDAMYWYRQDPGQGLRLIYYSQIVNDFQKGDIAEGYSVSREKKESFPLTVTSAQKNPTAFYLCASSPWDRGVLDTEAFFGQGTRLTVV.

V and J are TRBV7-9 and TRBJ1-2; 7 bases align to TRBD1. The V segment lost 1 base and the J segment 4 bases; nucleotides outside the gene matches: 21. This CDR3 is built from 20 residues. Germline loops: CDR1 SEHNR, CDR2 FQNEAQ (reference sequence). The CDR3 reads CASSLGISPGGRTSVYGYTF. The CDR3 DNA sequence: TGTGCCAGCAGCTTAGGCATCTCTCCAGGGGGAAGAACTAGTGTCTATGGCTACACCTTC.

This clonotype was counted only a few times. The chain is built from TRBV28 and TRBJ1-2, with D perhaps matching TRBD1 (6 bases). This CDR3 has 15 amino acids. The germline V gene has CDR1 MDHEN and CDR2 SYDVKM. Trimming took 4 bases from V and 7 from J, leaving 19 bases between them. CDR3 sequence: CASSSDMDRRIGYTF. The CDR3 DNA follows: TGTGCCAGCAGTTCGGACATGGACAGAAGGATTGGCTACACCTTC.

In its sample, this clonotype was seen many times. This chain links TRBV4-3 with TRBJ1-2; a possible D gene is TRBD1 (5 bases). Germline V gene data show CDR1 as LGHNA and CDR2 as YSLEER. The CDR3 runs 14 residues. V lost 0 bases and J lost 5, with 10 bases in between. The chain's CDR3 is CASSQEAWGYGYTF. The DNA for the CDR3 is TGCGCCAGCAGCCAAGAAGCCTGGGGGTATGGCTACACCTTC.

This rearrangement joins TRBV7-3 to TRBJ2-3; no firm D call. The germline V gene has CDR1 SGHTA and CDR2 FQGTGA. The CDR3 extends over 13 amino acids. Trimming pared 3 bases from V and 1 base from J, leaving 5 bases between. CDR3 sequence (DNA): TGTGCCAGCAGCTTTGTAGGCACAGATACGCAGTATTTT. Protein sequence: CASSFVGTDTQYF.

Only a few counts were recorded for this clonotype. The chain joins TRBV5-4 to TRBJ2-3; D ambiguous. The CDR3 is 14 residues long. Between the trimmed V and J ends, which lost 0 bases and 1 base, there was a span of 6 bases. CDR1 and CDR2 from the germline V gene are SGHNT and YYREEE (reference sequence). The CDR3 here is CASSLGLGTDTQYF. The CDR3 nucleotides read TGTGCCAGCAGCTTGGGGCTAGGCACAGATACGCAGTATTTT.

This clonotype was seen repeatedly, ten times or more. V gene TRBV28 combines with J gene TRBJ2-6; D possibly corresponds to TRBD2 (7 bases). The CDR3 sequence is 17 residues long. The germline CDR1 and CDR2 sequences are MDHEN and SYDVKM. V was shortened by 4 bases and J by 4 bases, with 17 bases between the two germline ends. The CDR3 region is CASSSPRGAAGANVLTF. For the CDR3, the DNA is TGTGCCAGCAGTTCCCCTCGGGGGGCAGCAGGGGCCAACGTCCTGACTTTC.

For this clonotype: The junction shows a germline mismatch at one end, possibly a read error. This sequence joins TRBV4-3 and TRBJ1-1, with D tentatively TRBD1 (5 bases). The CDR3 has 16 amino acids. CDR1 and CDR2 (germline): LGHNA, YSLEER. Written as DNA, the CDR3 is TGCGCCAGCAGCCAAGCTTTCGGGGGGATGAACACTGAAGCTCTCTTT. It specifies CASSQAFGGMNTEALF.

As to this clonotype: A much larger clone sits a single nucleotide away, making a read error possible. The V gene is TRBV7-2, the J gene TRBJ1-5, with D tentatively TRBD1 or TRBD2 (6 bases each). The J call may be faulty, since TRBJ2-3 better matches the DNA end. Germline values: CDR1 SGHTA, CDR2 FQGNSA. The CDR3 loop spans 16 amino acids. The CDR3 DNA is TGTGCCAGCAGCCAAGGGGTTGTCGGGGGCAATCAGCCCCAGTATTTT. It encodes CASSQGVVGGNQPQYF.

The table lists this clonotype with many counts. The CDR3 loop is CASSPGGGRSNQPQHF. The DNA of the CDR3 is TGTGCCAGCAGCCCAGGGGGGGGTCGAAGCAATCAGCCCCAGCATTTT. The V gene is TRBV7-2, the J gene TRBJ1-5; TRBD1 aligns across 7 bases. J gave up 1 base and V 5 bases, and 8 bases lay outside the gene matches. The CDR3 length is 16 residues. Per the germline V gene, CDR1 is SGHTA and CDR2 is FQGNSA.

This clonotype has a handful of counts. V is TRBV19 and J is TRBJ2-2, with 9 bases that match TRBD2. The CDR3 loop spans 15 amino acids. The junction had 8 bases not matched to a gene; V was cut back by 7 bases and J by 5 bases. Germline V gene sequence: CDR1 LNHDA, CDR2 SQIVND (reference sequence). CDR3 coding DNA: TGTGCCAGTAATCCGGGACTAGCATATACCGGGGAGCTGTTTTTT. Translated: CASNPGLAYTGELFF.

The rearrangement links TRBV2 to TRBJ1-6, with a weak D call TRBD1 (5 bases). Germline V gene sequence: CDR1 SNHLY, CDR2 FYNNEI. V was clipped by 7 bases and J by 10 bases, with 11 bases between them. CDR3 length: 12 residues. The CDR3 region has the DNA TGTGCCAGCATCAGGGATCGCTCACCCCTCCACTTT. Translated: CASIRDRSPLHF.

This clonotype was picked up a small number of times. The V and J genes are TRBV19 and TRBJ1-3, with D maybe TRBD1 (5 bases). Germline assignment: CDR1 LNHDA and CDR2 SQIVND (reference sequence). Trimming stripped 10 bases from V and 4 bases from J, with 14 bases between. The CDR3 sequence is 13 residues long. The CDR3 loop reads CATWKDIGNTIYF. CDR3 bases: TGTGCCACATGGAAGGACATCGGAAACACCATATATTTT.

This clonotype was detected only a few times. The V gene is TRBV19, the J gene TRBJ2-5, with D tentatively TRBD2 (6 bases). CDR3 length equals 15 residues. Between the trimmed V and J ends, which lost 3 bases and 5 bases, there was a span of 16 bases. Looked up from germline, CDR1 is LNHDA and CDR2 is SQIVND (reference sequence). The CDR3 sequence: CASSILAGQQETQYF. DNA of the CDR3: TGTGCCAGTAGTATTTTGGCGGGGCAACAGGAGACCCAGTACTTC. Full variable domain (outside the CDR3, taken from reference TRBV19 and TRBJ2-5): DGGITQSPKYLFRKEGQNVTLSCEQNLNHDAMYWYRQDPGQGLRLIYYSQIVNDFQKGDIAEGYSVSREKKESFPLTVTSAQKNPTAFYLCASSILAGQQETQYFGPGTRLLVL.

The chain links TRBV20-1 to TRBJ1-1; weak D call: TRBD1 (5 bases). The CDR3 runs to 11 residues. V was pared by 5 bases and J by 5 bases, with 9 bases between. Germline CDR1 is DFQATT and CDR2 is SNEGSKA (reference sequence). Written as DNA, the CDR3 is TGCAGTGCTCCAGGGAAAACTGAAGCTTTCTTT. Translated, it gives CSAPGKTEAFF.